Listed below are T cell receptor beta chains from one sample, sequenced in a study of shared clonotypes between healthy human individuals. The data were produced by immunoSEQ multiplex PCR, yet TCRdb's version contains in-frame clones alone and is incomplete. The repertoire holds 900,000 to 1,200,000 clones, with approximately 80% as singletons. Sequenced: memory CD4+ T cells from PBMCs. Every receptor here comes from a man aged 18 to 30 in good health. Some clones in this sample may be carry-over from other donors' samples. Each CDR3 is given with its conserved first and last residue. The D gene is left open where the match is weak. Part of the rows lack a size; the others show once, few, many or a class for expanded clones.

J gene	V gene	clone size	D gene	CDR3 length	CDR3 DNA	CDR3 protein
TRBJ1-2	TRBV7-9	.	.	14	TGTGCCAGCAGCCCAGAGCGACAGAAATATGGCTACACCTTC	CASSPERQKYGYTF
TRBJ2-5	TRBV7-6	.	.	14	TGTGCCAGCAGCCCAGCCGGAGTCGGGGAGACCCAGTACTTC	CASSPAGVGETQYF
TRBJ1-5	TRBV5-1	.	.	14	TGCGCCAGCAGCTTGGAGGGGGGGCATCAGCCCCAGCATTTT	CASSLEGGHQPQHF
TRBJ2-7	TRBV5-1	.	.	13	TGCGCCAGCAGCTTGTCGTCCTCGGTCGAGCAGTACTTC	CASSLSSSVEQYF
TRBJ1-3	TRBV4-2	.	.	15	TGTGCCAGCAGCCTATATACCGGGACGGGAAACACCATATATTTT	CASSLYTGTGNTIYF
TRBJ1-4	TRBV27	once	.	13	TGTGCCAGCGGAGACAGAAGATATGAAAAACTGTTTTTT	CASGDRRYEKLFF
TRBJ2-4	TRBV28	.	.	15	TGTGCCAGCAGTCGACAGGATCTAGCCAAAAACATTCAGTACTTC	CASSRQDLAKNIQYF
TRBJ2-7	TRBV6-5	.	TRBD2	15	TGTGCCAGCAGTTACCGGTCTAGCGGGATCTACGAGCAGTACTTC	CASSYRSSGIYEQYF
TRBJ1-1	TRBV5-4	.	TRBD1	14	TGTGCCAGCAGCGGGACAGGGAGGGGCACTGAAGCTTTCTTT	CASSGTGRGTEAFF
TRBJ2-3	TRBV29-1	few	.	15	TGCAGCGTTCAGCCCTCGACAGGAAGCACAGATACGCAGTATTTT	CSVQPSTGSTDTQYF
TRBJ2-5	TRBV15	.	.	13	TGTGCCACCAGCAGGAGGCTCCAAGAGACCCAGTACTTC	CATSRRLQETQYF
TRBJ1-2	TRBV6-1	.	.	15	TGTGCCAGCAGTGCAGCCCCGGGGTCTAACTATGGCTACACCTTC	CASSAAPGSNYGYTF
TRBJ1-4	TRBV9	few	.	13	TGTGCCAGCAGCACAGGGACTCATGAAAAACTGTTTTTT	CASSTGTHEKLFF
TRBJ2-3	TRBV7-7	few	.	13	TGTGCCAGCAGCTTAGAAAGGCAGGGTACGCAGTATTTT	CASSLERQGTQYF
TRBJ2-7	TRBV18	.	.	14	TGTGCCAGCTCACCCGCCTTCAGGCGGAACGAGCAGTACTTC	CASSPAFRRNEQYF
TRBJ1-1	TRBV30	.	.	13	TGTGCCTGGAGTCGGTCAACCCACACTGAAGCTTTCTTT	CAWSRSTHTEAFF
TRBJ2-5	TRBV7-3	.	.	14	TGTGCCAGCAGCCCCGGCAGGGGACAAGAGACCCAGTACTTC	CASSPGRGQETQYF
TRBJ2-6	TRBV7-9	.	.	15	TGTGCCAGCAGCTCCCTTCCTCGCGGGGCCAACGTCCTGACTTTC	CASSSLPRGANVLTF
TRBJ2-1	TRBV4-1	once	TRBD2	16	TGTGCCAGCAGCCAAGTTGGGACTAGCGGGACCAATGAGCAGTTCTTC	CASSQVGTSGTNEQFF
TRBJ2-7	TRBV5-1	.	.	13	TGCGCCAGCAGTTCTGGACTAATCTACGAGCAGTACTTC	CASSSGLIYEQYF
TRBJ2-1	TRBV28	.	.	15	TGTGCCAGCAGTTATGGCCTAGCACAATACAATGAGCAGTTCTTC	CASSYGLAQYNEQFF
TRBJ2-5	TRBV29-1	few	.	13	TGCAGCGCCGGGGAGGTGGACCAAGAGACCCAGTACTTC	CSAGEVDQETQYF
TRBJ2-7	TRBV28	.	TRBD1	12	TGTGCCACTGGGGGACAGGGAGGCGAGCAGTACTTC	CATGGQGGEQYF
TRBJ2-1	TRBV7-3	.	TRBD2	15	TGTGCCAGCAGTTTGCTCGGGACTAGCGGCAATGAGCAGTTCTTC	CASSLLGTSGNEQFF
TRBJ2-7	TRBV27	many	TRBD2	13	TGTGCCAGATCGGGACTAGCGGTCACGGAGCAGTACTTC	CARSGLAVTEQYF
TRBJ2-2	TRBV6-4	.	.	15	TGTGCCAGCAGAGTTGAGGGGCAGGACACCGGGGAGCTGTTTTTT	CASRVEGQDTGELFF
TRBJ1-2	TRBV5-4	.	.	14	TGTGCCAGCAGCTTGAGAAGGGGAGACGGGGGCTACACCTTC	CASSLRRGDGGYTF
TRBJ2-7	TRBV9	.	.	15	TGTGCCAGCAGCCGGGGCTCGGGAGAGGGTAACGAGCAGTACTTC	CASSRGSGEGNEQYF
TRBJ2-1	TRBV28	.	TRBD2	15	TGTGCCAGCAGCACACCTACGGGAGGGGGGCATGAGCAGTTCTTC	CASSTPTGGGHEQFF
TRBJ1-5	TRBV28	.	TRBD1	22	TGTGCCAGCAGTCTCTCCTTCCCCCCGACAGGGATTAGGGTTCGTGGCAATCAGCCCCAGCATTTT	CASSLSFPPTGIRVRGNQPQHF
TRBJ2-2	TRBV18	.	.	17	TGTGCCAGCTCACCGAAACGCCTCTCGTTCGACACCGGGGAGCTGTTTTTT	CASSPKRLSFDTGELFF
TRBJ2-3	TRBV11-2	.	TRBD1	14	TGTGCCAGCAGTCCCGACAGGGTGACAGATACGCAGTATTTT	CASSPDRVTDTQYF